This TCR beta chain was observed in a study of T cell repertoires in cytomegalovirus infection. This clonotype was picked up many times. Its antigen is not identified. TCRdb re-analysed the reads in MiXCR, keeping a single row per CDR3 protein. Here the sample spans some 590,000 distinct CDR3 sequences, under 45% being singletons. This CDR3 region has 14 residues. The germline V and J ends were trimmed by 10 bases and 2 bases, with 16 bases remaining between them. Per the germline V gene, CDR1 is SGHTA and CDR2 is FQGNSA. The chain recombines TRBV7-2 with TRBJ2-3; perhaps TRBD2 as D (5 bases). The source material was cultured PBMCs, sampled from culture after CMV antigen stimulation. This clonotype originated in a human donor in good health (CMV status not recorded). Some clones in this sample may be carry-over from other donors' samples. DNA of the CDR3: TGTGCCACCAACCGGGATAGGTACACAGATACGCAGTATTTT. It translates to CATNRDRYTDTQYF.